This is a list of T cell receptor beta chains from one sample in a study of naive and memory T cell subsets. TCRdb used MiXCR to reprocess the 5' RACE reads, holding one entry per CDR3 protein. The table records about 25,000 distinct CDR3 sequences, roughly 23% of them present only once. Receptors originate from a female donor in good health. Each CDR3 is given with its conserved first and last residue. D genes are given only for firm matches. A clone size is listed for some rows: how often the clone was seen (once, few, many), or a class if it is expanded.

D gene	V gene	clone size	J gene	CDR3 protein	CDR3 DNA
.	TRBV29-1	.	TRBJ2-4	CSVEQGSPDIQYF	TGCAGCGTTGAACAGGGTTCGCCGGACATTCAGTACTTC
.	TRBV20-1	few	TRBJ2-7	CSARDPRGSSSYEQYF	TGCAGTGCTAGAGATCCCCGGGGGTCCAGCTCCTACGAGCAGTACTTC
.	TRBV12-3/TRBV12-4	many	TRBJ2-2	CASTEGANTGELFF	TGTGCCAGCACCGAGGGGGCGAACACCGGGGAGCTGTTTTTT
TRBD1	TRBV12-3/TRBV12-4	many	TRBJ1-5	CASRGGQGNSQPQHF	TGTGCCAGCAGGGGCGGACAGGGGAACTCTCAGCCCCAGCATTTT
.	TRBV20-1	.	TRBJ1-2	CSARDPAGYGYTF	TGCAGTGCTAGAGATCCGGCAGGCTATGGCTACACCTTC
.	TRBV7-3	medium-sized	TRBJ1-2	CAPPASGSTGYHYGYTF	TGTGCCCCCCCGGCGTCGGGATCCACAGGGTATCACTATGGCTACACCTTC
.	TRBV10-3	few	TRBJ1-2	CAISVGEPPGYTF	TGTGCCATCAGTGTCGGGGAGCCGCCGGGCTACACCTTC
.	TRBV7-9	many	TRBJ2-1	CASSLESSPYNEQFF	TGTGCCAGCAGCTTAGAATCAAGCCCCTACAATGAGCAGTTCTTC
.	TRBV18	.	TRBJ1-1	CASSPSGWDTEAFF	TGTGCCAGCTCACCAAGCGGTTGGGACACTGAAGCTTTCTTT
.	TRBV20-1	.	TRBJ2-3	CSADNLPGAGADTQYF	TGCAGTGCCGACAATCTCCCGGGGGCGGGCGCAGATACGCAGTATTTT
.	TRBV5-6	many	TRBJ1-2	CASSLAPGRDGYTF	TGTGCCAGCAGCTTGGCACCTGGCAGGGATGGCTACACCTTC
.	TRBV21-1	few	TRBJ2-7	CASSKGRKEGSSYEQYF	TGTGCCAGCAGCAAAGGAAGGAAGGAGGGGTCCTCCTACGAGCAGTACTTC
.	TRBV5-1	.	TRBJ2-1	CASSLDRSYNEQFF	TGCGCCAGCAGCTTGGATCGCTCCTACAATGAGCAGTTCTTC
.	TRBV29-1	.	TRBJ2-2	CSVLPLRAVNTGELFF	TGCAGCGTTCTGCCCCTTCGAGCGGTTAACACCGGGGAGCTGTTTTTT
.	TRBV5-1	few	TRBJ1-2	CASSLAGNYGYTF	TGCGCCAGCAGCTTGGCAGGGAACTATGGCTACACCTTC
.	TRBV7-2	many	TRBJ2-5	CASSLGASLQETQYF	TGTGCCAGCAGCTTAGGGGCTAGTTTACAAGAGACCCAGTACTTC
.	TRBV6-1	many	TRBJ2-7	CASPRPGGEQYF	TGTGCCAGCCCCCGACCCGGAGGGGAGCAGTACTTC
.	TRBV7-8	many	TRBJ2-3	CASSQEINLDTQYF	TGTGCCAGCAGCCAGGAAATCAACCTGGATACGCAGTATTTT
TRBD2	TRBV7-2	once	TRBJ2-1	CASSLGPAGSGNEQFF	TGTGCCAGCAGCTTAGGCCCAGCGGGGAGTGGCAATGAGCAGTTCTTC
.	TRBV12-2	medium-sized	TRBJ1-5	CASGSERAGGCGGNQPQHF	TGTGCAAGTGGGAGTGAGCGGGCAGGGGGTTGTGGAGGCAATCAGCCCCAGCATTTT
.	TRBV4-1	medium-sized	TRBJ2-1	CASSQGYWTSDNEQFF	TGCGCCAGCAGCCAGGGATATTGGACGTCTGACAATGAGCAGTTCTTC
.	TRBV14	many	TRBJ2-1	CASSPPTLNNEQFF	TGTGCCAGCAGCCCCCCTACCCTCAACAATGAGCAGTTCTTC
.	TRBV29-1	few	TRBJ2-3	CSVVGGIRTDTQYF	TGCAGCGTTGTCGGTGGGATACGGACAGATACGCAGTATTTT
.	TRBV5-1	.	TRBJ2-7	CASSGYSSYEQYF	TGCGCCAGCAGCGGTTACAGCTCCTACGAGCAGTACTTC
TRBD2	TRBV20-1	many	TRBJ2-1	CSARSSGRRRQFF	TGCAGTGCTAGGTCAAGCGGGAGGAGGAGGCAGTTCTTC
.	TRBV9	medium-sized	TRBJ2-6	CASSGPTSSSGANVLTF	TGTGCCAGCAGCGGTCCGACAAGTAGCTCTGGGGCCAACGTCCTGACTTTC
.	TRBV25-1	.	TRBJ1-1	CASRTVRSNTEAFF	TGTGCCAGCAGAACAGTGCGGTCGAACACTGAAGCTTTCTTT
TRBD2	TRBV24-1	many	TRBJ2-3	CATSANPTSGRTDTQYF	TGTGCCACCAGTGCAAACCCGACTAGCGGACGCACAGATACGCAGTATTTT
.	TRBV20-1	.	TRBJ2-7	CSARHRQERNEQYF	TGCAGTGCTAGACACAGACAGGAGCGGAACGAGCAGTACTTC
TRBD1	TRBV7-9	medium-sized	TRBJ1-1	CASSAGQGEWETEAFF	TGTGCCAGCAGCGCGGGACAGGGGGAGTGGGAAACTGAAGCTTTCTTT
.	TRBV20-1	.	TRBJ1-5	CSVKGGEQPQHF	TGCAGTGTCAAGGGGGGAGAACAGCCCCAGCATTTT
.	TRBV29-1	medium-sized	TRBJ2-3	CSVEGRTDTQYF	TGCAGCGTTGAAGGCCGCACAGATACGCAGTATTTT
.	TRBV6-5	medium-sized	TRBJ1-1	CASSGAGNMNTEAFF	TGTGCCAGTTCGGGAGCAGGGAATATGAACACTGAAGCTTTCTTT
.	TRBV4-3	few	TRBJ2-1	CASSQEGGFDEQFF	TGCGCCAGCAGCCAAGAGGGAGGTTTCGATGAGCAGTTCTTC
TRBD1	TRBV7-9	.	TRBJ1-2	CASSPRTGVYGYTF	TGTGCCAGCAGCCCCAGGACAGGGGTCTATGGCTACACCTTC
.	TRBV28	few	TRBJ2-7	CASGDYEQYF	TGTGCCAGCGGCGACTACGAGCAGTACTTC
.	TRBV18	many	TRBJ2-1	CASTGRETNEQFF	TGTGCCAGCACAGGCCGGGAGACCAATGAGCAGTTCTTC
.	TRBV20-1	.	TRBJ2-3	CSAREERTLTDTQYF	TGCAGTGCTAGAGAAGAGCGGACCCTCACAGATACGCAGTATTTT
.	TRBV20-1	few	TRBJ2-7	CSARGTVDEQYF	TGCAGTGCTAGAGGCACCGTGGACGAGCAGTACTTC
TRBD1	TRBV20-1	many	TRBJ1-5	CSAKDRVGGQPQHF	TGCAGTGCTAAGGACAGGGTGGGAGGTCAGCCCCAGCATTTT
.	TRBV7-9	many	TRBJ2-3	CASSLGDRNTDTQYF	TGTGCCAGCAGCTTAGGTGACAGAAACACAGATACGCAGTATTTT
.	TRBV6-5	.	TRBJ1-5	CASSGQSNQPQHF	TGTGCCAGCTCAGGACAAAGCAATCAGCCCCAGCATTTT
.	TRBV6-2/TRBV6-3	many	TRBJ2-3	CASKTDVDTQYF	TGTGCCAGCAAGACGGACGTAGATACGCAGTATTTT
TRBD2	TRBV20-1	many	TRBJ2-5	CSQSGGLRETQYF	TGCAGCCAAAGCGGGGGATTGAGAGAGACCCAGTACTTC
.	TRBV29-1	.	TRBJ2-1	CSVEDPTRRTEQFF	TGCAGCGTTGAAGATCCCACCAGGAGGACTGAGCAGTTCTTC
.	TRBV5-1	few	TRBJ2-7	CASSAQAYEQYF	TGCGCCAGCAGCGCGCAAGCCTACGAGCAGTACTTC
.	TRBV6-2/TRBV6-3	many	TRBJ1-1	CASSEDPQLHTEAFF	TGTGCCAGCAGTGAAGACCCCCAATTGCACACTGAAGCTTTCTTT
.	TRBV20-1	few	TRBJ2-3	CSTESWGSDTQYF	TGCAGCACCGAGAGTTGGGGTTCGGATACGCAGTATTTT
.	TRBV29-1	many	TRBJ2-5	CSTEQSQETQYF	TGCAGCACGGAGCAAAGCCAAGAGACCCAGTACTTC
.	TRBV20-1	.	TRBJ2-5	CSAAWEETQYF	TGCAGTGCTGCGTGGGAAGAGACCCAGTACTTC
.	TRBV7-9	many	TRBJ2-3	CASSSGDLPFTDTQYF	TGTGCCAGCAGCTCGGGGGACTTACCCTTCACAGATACGCAGTATTTT
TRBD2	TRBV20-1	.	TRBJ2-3	CSAFQAGGKDTQYF	TGCAGTGCCTTCCAGGCGGGGGGTAAGGATACGCAGTATTTT
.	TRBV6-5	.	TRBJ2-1	CASSYSNGVGDNEQFF	TGTGCCAGCAGTTACTCGAATGGGGTGGGAGACAATGAGCAGTTCTTC
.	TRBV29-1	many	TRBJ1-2	CSVIDANYGYTF	TGCAGCGTTATTGACGCTAACTATGGCTACACCTTC
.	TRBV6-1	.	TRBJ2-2	CASSAGGLYTGELFF	TGTGCCAGCAGTGCTGGGGGGTTGTACACCGGGGAGCTGTTTTTT
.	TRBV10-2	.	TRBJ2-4	CASSESEADLAKNIQYF	TGCGCCAGCAGTGAGTCTGAAGCGGATCTAGCCAAAAACATTCAGTACTTC
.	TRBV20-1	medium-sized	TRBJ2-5	CSASGTGETQYF	TGCAGTGCCTCCGGGACCGGAGAGACCCAGTACTTC